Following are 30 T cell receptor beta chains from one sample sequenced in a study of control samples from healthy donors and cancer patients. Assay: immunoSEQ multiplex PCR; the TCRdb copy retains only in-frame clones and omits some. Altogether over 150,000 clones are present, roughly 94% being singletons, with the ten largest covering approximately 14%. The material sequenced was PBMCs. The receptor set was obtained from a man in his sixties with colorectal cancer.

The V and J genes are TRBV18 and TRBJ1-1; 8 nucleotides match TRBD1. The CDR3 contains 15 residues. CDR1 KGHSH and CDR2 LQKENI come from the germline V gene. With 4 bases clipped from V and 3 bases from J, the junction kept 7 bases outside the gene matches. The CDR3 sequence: CASSLRQGMDTEAFF. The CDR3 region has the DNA TGTGCCAGCTCACTCAGACAGGGGATGGACACTGAAGCTTTCTTT. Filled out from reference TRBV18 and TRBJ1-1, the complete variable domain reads NAGVMQNPRHLVRRRGQEARLRCSPMKGHSHVYWYRQLPEEGLKFMVYLQKENIIDESGMPKERFSAEFPKEGPSILRIQQVVRGDSAAYFCASSLRQGMDTEAFFGQGTRLTVV.

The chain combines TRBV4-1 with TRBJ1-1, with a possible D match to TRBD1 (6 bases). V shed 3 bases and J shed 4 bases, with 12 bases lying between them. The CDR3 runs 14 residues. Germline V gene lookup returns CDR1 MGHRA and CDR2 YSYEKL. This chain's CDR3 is CASSQSWGPTEAFF. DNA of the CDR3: TGCGCCAGCAGCCAGTCGTGGGGGCCCACTGAAGCTTTCTTT.

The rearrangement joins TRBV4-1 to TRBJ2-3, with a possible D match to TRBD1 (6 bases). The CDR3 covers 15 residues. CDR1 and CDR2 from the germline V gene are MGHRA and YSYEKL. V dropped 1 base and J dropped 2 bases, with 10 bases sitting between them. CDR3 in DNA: TGCGCCAGCAGCCAAGGGCAGGGGAACACAGATACGCAGTATTTT. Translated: CASSQGQGNTDTQYF.

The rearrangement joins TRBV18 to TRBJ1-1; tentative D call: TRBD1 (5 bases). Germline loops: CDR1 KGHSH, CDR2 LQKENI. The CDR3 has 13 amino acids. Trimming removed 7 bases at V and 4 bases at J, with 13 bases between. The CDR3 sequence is CASLGFQGTEAFF. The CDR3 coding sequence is TGTGCCAGCTTGGGGTTTCAGGGCACTGAAGCTTTCTTT.

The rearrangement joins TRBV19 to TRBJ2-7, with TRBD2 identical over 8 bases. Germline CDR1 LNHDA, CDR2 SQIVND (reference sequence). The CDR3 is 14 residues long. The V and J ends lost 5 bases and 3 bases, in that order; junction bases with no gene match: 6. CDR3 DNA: TGTGCCAGTAGTCCGGGAGGGTGGGACTACGAGCAGTACTTC. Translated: CASSPGGWDYEQYF.

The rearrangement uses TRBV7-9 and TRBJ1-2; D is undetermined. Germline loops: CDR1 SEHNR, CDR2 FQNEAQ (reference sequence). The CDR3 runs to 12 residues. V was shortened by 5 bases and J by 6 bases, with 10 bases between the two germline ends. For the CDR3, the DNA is TGTGCCAGCAGCCTCGACTGGGATGGCTACACCTTC. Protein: CASSLDWDGYTF.

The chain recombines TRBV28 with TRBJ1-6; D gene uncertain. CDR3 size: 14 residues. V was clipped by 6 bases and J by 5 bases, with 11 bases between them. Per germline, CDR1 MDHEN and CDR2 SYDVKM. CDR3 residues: CASSGPNHNSPLHF. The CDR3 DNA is TGTGCCAGCAGCGGGCCCAACCATAATTCACCCCTCCACTTT.

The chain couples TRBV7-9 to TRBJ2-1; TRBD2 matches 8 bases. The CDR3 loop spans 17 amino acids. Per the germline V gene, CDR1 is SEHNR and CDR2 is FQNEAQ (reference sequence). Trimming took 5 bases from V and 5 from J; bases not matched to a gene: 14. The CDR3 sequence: CASSRRPSGSPHNEQFF. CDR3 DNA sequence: TGTGCCAGCAGCCGCCGTCCTAGCGGGTCCCCCCACAATGAGCAGTTCTTC. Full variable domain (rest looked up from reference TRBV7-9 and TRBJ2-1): DTGVSQNPRHKITKRGQNVTFRCDPISEHNRLYWYRQTLGQGPEFLTYFQNEAQLEKSRLLSDRFSAERPKGSFSTLEIQRTEQGDSAMYLCASSRRPSGSPHNEQFFGPGTRLTVL.

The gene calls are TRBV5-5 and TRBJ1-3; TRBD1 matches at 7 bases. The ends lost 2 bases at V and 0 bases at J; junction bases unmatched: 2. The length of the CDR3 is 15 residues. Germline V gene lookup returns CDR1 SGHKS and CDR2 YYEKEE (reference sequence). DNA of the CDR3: TGTGCCAGCAGCTTCCGACAGGGCTCTGGAAACACCATATATTTT. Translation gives CASSFRQGSGNTIYF.

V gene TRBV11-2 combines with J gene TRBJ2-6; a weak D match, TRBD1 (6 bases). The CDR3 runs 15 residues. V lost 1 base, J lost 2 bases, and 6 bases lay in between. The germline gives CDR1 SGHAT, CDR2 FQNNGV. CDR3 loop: CASSLGTAGANVLTF. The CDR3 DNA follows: TGTGCCAGCAGCTTAGGGACAGCTGGGGCCAACGTCCTGACTTTC.

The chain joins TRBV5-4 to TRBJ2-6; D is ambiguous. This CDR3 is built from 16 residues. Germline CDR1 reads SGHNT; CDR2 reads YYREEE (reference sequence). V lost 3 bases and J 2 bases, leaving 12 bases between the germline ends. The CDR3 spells CASSSLDGTGANVLTF. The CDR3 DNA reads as TGTGCCAGCAGCTCCCTGGACGGCACTGGGGCCAACGTCCTGACTTTC.

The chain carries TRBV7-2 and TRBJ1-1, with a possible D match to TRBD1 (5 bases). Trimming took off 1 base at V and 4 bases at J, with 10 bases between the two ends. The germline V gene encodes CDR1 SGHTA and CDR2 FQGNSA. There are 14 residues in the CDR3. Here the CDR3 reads CASSLERGGTEAFF. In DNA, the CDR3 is TGTGCCAGCAGCTTAGAACGGGGGGGCACTGAAGCTTTCTTT.

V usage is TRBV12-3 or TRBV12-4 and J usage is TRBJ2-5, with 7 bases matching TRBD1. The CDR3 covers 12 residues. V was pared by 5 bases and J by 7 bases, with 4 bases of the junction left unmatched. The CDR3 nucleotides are TGTGCCAGCAGTGGGACAGAGGGGACCCAGTACTTC. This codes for CASSGTEGTQYF.

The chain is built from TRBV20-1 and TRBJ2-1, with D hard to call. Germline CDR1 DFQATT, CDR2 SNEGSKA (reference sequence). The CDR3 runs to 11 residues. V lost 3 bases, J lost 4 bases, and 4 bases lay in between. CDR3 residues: CSASAYNEQFF. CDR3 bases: TGCAGTGCTAGCGCTTACAATGAGCAGTTCTTC.

The CDR3 protein is CATSGGSYNEQFF. CDR3 in DNA: TGTGCCACCTCCGGGGGCTCCTACAATGAGCAGTTCTTC. The V call is TRBV19, the J call TRBJ2-1; TRBD2 is a possible D gene (6 bases). The V gene's germline CDR1 is LNHDA and CDR2 SQIVND (reference sequence). Deletions cut 10 bases from V and 0 bases from J, with 10 bases between. There are 13 residues in the CDR3. The complete variable domain, with remaining parts taken from reference TRBV19 and TRBJ2-1, reads DGGITQSPKYLFRKEGQNVTLSCEQNLNHDAMYWYRQDPGQGLRLIYYSQIVNDFQKGDIAEGYSVSREKKESFPLTVTSAQKNPTAFYLCATSGGSYNEQFFGPGTRLTVL.

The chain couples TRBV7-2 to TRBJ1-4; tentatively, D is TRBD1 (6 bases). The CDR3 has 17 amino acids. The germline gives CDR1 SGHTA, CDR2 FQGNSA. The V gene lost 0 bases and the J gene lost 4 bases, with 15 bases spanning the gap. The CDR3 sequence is CASSLAAGEGGNEKLFF. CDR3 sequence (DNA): TGTGCCAGCAGCTTAGCGGCAGGGGAGGGCGGTAATGAAAAACTGTTTTTT.

The CDR3 loop reads CASSLLWGRGDTQYF. For the CDR3, the DNA is TGCGCCAGCAGCTTGCTCTGGGGGCGAGGAGATACGCAGTATTTT. The V gene is TRBV5-1, the J gene TRBJ2-3; a weak D match, TRBD1 (6 bases). CDR3 length: 15 amino acids. V gave up 1 base and J gave up 5 bases, with 14 bases separating them. The germline V gene has CDR1 SGHRS and CDR2 YFSETQ.

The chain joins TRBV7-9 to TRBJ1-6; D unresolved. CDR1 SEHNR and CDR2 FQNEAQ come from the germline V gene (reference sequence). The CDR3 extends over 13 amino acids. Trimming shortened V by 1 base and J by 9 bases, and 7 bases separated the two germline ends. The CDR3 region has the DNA TGTGCCAGCAGCTTAGGCCTTGGTTCACCCCTCCACTTT. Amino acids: CASSLGLGSPLHF.

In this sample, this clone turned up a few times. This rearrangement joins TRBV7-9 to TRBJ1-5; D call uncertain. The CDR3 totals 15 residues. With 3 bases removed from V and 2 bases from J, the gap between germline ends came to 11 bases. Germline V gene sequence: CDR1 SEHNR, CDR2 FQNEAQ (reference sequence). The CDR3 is CASSFAGEGNQPQHF. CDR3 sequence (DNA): TGTGCCAGCAGCTTCGCAGGAGAAGGCAATCAGCCCCAGCATTTT.

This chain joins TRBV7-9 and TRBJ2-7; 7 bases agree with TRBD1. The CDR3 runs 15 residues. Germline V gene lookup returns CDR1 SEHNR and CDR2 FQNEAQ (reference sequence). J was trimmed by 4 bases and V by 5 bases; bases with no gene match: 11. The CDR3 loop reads CASSASMDRLYEQYF. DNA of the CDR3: TGTGCCAGCAGCGCCTCCATGGACAGGTTGTACGAGCAGTACTTC.

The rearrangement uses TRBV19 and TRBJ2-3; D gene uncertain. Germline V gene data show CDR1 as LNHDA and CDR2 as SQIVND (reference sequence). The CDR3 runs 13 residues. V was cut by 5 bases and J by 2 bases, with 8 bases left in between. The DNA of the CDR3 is TGTGCCAGTAGTGACACAGTCACAGATACGCAGTATTTT. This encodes CASSDTVTDTQYF.

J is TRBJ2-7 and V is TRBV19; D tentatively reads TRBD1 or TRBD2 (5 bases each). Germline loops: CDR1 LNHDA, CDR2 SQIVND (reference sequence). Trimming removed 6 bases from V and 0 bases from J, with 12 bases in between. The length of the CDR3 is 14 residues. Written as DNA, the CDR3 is TGTGCCAGTAGCCTCCAGAGGGGCTCCTACGAGCAGTACTTC. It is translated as CASSLQRGSYEQYF.

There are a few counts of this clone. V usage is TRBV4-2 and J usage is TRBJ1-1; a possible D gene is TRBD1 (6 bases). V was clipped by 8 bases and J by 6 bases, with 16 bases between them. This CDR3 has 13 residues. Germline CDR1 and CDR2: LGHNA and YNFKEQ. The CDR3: CASGLLDRPEAFF. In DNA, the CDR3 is TGTGCCAGCGGACTCCTGGACAGACCTGAAGCTTTCTTT.

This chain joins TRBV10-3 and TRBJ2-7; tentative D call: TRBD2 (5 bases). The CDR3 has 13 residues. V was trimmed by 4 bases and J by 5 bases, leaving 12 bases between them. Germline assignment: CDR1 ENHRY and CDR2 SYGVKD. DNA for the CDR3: TGTGCCATCAGTGGGAACGGGGATGACGAGCAGTACTTC. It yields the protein CAISGNGDDEQYF.

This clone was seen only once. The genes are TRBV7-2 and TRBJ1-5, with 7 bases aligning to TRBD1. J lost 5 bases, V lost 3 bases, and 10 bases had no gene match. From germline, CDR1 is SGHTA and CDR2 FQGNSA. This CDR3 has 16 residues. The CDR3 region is CASSLGPGQNDQPQHF. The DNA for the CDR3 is TGTGCCAGCAGCTTGGGTCCGGGACAGAATGATCAGCCCCAGCATTTT. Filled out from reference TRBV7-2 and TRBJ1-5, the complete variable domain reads GAGVSQSPSNKVTEKGKDVELRCDPISGHTALYWYRQSLGQGLEFLIYFQGNSAPDKSGLPSDRFSAERTGGSVSTLTIQRTQQEDSAVYLCASSLGPGQNDQPQHFGDGTRLSIL.

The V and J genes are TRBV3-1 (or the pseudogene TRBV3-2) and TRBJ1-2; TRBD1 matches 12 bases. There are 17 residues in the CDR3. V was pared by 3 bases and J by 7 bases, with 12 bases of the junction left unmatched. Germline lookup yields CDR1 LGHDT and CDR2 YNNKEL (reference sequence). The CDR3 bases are TGTGCCAGCAGCCAGGTTGCCGGGACAGGGGGCGGGGTTGGCTACACCTTC. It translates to CASSQVAGTGGGVGYTF.

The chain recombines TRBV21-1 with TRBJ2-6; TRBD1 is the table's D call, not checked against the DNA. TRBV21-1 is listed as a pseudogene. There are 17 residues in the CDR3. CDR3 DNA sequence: TGTGCCAGCAGCAAACCGGACAGTGGCCCTGGGGCCAACGTCCTGACTTTC. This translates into CASSKPDSGPGANVLTF.

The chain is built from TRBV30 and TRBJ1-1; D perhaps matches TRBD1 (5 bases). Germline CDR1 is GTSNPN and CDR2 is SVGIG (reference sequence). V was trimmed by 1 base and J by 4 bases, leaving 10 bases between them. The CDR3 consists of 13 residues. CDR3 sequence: CAWSGVGGTEAFF. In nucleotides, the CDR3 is TGTGCCTGGAGTGGCGTGGGGGGCACTGAAGCTTTCTTT.

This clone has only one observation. The CDR3 coding sequence is TGCGCCAGCAGCCAAGATTGGGGGTACGAGCAGTACTTC. It yields the protein CASSQDWGYEQYF. This chain connects TRBV4-1 to TRBJ2-7; tentatively, D is TRBD1 or TRBD2 (5 bases each). This CDR3 spans 13 amino acids. The V and J ends lost 0 bases and 4 bases respectively, with 7 bases between them. The germline V gene encodes CDR1 MGHRA and CDR2 YSYEKL.

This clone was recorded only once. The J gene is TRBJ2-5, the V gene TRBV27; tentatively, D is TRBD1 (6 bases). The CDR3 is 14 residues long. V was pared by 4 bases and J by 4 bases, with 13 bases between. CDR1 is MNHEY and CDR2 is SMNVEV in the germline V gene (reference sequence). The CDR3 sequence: CASSSNTGIETQYF. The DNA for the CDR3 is TGTGCCAGCAGTTCTAATACAGGGATAGAGACCCAGTACTTC.